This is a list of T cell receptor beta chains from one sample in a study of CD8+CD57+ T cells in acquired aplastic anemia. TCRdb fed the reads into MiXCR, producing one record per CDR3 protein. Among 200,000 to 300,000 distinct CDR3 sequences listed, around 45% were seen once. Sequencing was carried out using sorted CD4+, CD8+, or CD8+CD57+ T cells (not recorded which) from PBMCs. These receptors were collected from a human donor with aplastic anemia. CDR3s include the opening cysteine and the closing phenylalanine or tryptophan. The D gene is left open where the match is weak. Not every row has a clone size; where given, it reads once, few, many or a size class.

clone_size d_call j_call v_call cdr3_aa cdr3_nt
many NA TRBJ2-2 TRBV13 CASSEGVGELFF TGTGCCAGCAGCGAGGGAGTCGGGGAGCTGTTTTTT
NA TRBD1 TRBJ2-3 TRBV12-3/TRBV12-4 CASRGTVRSFSTDTQYF TGTGCCAGCAGGGGGACAGTTCGGTCCTTTAGCACAGATACGCAGTATTTT
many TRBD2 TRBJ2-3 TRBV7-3 CASSRSTSGGTDTQYF TGTGCCAGCAGCCGATCGACTAGCGGGGGCACAGATACGCAGTATTTT
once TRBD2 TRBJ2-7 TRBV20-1 CSARGQLAGTNLNRQYF TGCAGTGCTAGAGGTCAACTAGCGGGGACAAACCTGAACCGCCAGTACTTC
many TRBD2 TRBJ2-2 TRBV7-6 CASSRSGGTFTGELFF TGTGCCAGCAGCCGTAGCGGGGGGACCTTCACCGGGGAGCTGTTTTTT
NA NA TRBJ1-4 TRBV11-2 CAILAGVAATNEKLFF TGTGCCATACTAGCGGGGGTCGCAGCAACTAATGAAAAACTGTTTTTT
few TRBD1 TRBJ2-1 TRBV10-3 CAISPQGARSNEQFF TGTGCCATCAGTCCCCAGGGGGCAAGATCCAATGAGCAGTTCTTC
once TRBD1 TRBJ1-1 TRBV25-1 CASSFGQGATEAFF TGTGCCAGCAGCTTTGGACAGGGGGCCACTGAAGCTTTCTTT
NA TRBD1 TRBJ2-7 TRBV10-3 CAISVGQDSYEQYF TGTGCCATCAGTGTAGGACAGGATTCCTACGAGCAGTACTTC
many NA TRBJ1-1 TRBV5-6 CASNPNGNTEAFF TGTGCCAGCAACCCAAACGGAAACACTGAAGCTTTCTTT
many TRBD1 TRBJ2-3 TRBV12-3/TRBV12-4 CASSPETGSYTDTQYF TGTGCCAGCAGTCCGGAGACAGGGAGTTATACAGATACGCAGTATTTT
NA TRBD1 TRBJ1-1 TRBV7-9 CASSPRGGTGVLSTEAFF TGTGCCAGCAGCCCCCGCGGCGGGACAGGGGTTTTGAGCACTGAAGCTTTCTTT
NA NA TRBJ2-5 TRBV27 CASSLSAGGTQYF TGTGCCAGCAGTTTATCGGCAGGCGGCACCCAGTACTTC
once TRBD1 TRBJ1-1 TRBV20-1 CSLGQGFRTEAFF TGCAGTCTAGGACAGGGCTTTAGGACTGAAGCTTTCTTT
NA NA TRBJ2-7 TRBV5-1 CASSIDPSGIYEQYF TGCGCCAGCAGCATAGACCCCTCGGGCATCTACGAGCAGTACTTC
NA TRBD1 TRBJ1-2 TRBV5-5 CASSWDRGRLGYAF TGTGCCAGCAGCTGGGACAGGGGGCGATTAGGCTACGCCTTC
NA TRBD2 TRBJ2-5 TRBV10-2 CASKTSGGQETQYF TGCGCCAGCAAGACTAGCGGAGGCCAAGAGACCCAGTACTTC
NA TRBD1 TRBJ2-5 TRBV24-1 CATSNRGDRTQYF TGTGCCACCAGCAACAGGGGGGATAGGACCCAGTACTTC
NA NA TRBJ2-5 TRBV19 CASSMGQGETQYF TGTGCCAGTAGTATGGGGCAGGGAGAGACCCAGTACTTC
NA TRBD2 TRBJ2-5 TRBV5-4 CASSPSGWLAGTQYQETQYF TGTGCCAGCAGCCCAAGTGGGTGGCTAGCGGGGACCCAGTACCAAGAGACCCAGTACTTC
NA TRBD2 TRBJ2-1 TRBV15 CATSRAHTSGGYNEQFF TGTGCCACCAGCAGAGCCCACACTAGCGGGGGATACAATGAGCAGTTCTTC
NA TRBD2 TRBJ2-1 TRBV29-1 CSARAGGLNEQFF TGCAGCGCAAGAGCGGGGGGGCTTAATGAGCAGTTCTTC
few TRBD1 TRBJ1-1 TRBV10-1 CASSADRARGNTEAFF TGCGCCAGCAGTGCGGACAGGGCTAGGGGTAATACTGAAGCTTTCTTT
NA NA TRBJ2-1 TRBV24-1 CATSDPLKEQLF TGTGCCACCAGTGACCCCTTGAAGGAGCAGCTCTTC
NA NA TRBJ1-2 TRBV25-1 CASSDPWDYGYTF TGTGCCAGCAGTGATCCTTGGGACTATGGCTACACCTTC
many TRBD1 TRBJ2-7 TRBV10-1 CASSGQGSDEQYF TGCGCCAGCAGTGGACAGGGGAGCGACGAGCAGTACTTC
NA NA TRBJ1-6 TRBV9 CATSDLPLHF TGTGCCACCAGTGATTTGCCCCTCCACTTT
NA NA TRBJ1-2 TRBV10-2 CASSESTGMRDGYTF TGCGCCAGCAGTGAGTCTACCGGGATGAGGGATGGCTACACCTTC
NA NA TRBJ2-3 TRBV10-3 CAISELGRGTDTQYF TGTGCCATCAGTGAACTTGGTCGAGGCACAGATACGCAGTATTTT
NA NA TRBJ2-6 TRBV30 CAWTRGSGANVLTF TGTGCCTGGACGCGGGGCTCTGGGGCCAACGTCCTGACTTTC
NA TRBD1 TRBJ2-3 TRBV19 CASSGTGVLDTQYF TGTGCCAGTAGCGGGACAGGGGTCCTCGATACGCAGTATTTT
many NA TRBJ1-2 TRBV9 CASSTRERGQSEDYGYTF TGTGCCAGCAGCACAAGAGAGAGAGGACAATCCGAGGACTATGGCTACACCTTC
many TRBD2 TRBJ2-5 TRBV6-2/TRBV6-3 CASTPGAGDQETQYF TGTGCCAGCACCCCAGGAGCGGGGGATCAAGAGACCCAGTACTTC
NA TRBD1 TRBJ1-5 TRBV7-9 CASSLGAGGEETQHF TGTGCCAGCAGCTTGGGGGCAGGGGGCGAAGAGACCCAGCATTTT
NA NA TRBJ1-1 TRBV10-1 CASSESGRDWAEAFF TGCGCCAGCAGTGAGTCAGGGAGAGATTGGGCTGAAGCTTTCTTT
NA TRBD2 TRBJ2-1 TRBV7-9 CASSSPPGLAQFF TGTGCCAGCAGCTCGCCTCCGGGACTAGCCCAGTTCTTC
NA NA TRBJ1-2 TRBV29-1 CSVGGTRDYGYTF TGCAGCGTTGGTGGGACTAGGGACTATGGCTACACCTTC
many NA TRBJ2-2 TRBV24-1 CATSDSSGELFF TGTGCCACCAGTGATTCCTCCGGGGAGCTGTTTTTT
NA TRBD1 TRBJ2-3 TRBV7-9 CASSSRDSYGQYF TGTGCCAGCAGCTCCCGGGACAGTTACGGGCAGTATTTT